One and the same sample provided the 7 T cell receptor beta chains below, sequenced in a study of control samples from healthy donors and cancer patients. Clones were sequenced by immunoSEQ multiplex PCR, and TCRdb holds only the in-frame ones, with some missing. The sample has some 78,000 clones; around 90% are singletons. The specimen was blood. The receptors originated from a woman aged 60-75 years in good health.

The chain recombines TRBV18 with TRBJ1-1, with a possible D match to TRBD1 (6 bases). CDR1 KGHSH and CDR2 LQKENI come from the germline V gene. The CDR3 totals 17 residues. Trimming removed 6 bases at V and 1 base at J, with 21 bases between. This CDR3 is CASSSSQAGVQNTEAFF. The CDR3 region has the DNA TGTGCCAGCTCTTCCTCGCAGGCAGGGGTCCAGAACACTGAAGCTTTCTTT.

This chain links TRBV4-1 with TRBJ1-2, with D uncertain. The CDR3 runs 13 residues. Germline V gene sequence: CDR1 MGHRA, CDR2 YSYEKL. V dropped 6 bases and J dropped 3 bases, with 11 bases sitting between them. The CDR3 loop is CASRPGLDYGYTF. CDR3 in DNA: TGCGCCAGCAGACCGGGCCTTGACTATGGCTACACCTTC.

The J gene is TRBJ1-5, the V gene TRBV6-5; 7 bases match TRBD1. V shed 6 bases, J shed 3 bases, and the junction held 8 bases outside the gene matches. Germline CDR1 and CDR2: MNHEY and SVGAGI. The CDR3 runs to 15 residues. The CDR3: CASRVRDSNNQPQHF. CDR3 coding DNA: TGTGCCAGCAGGGTCCGGGACAGCAACAATCAGCCCCAGCATTTT.

This clone was recorded only once. This chain links TRBV15 with TRBJ1-2; maybe TRBD1 (6 bases). The germline CDR1 and CDR2 sequences are LNHNV and YYDKDF (reference sequence). Trimming took 3 bases from V and 1 from J, leaving 15 bases between them. The CDR3 is 16 amino acids. The CDR3 bases are TGTGCCACCAGCAGTAGATCAGGGGCCATTAACTATGGCTACACCTTC. Protein product: CATSSRSGAINYGYTF.

V is TRBV6-2 or TRBV6-3 and J is TRBJ1-1; TRBD1 might be the D (6 bases). The V end was cut by 5 bases, the J end by 4 bases, with 14 bases between. The CDR3 has 14 residues. Germline CDR1 MNHEY, CDR2 SVGEGT. The CDR3 DNA is TGTGCCAGCAGTCGAGGGGGGCTGTTCACTGAAGCTTTCTTT. It encodes CASSRGGLFTEAFF.

The V gene is TRBV7-9, the J gene TRBJ2-7; 9 nucleotides match TRBD1. The V gene end was trimmed by 3 bases and the J gene end by 5 bases; junction bases not matched to a gene: 5. The CDR3 extends over 14 amino acids. The V gene's germline CDR1 is SEHNR and CDR2 FQNEAQ (reference sequence). Here the CDR3 DNA reads TGTGCCAGCAGCTTTTGGGACAGGGCCCACGAGCAGTACTTC. It is translated as CASSFWDRAHEQYF.

The chain employs TRBV7-2 and TRBJ2-5; D gene unclear. The CDR3 loop spans 14 amino acids. CDR1 SGHTA and CDR2 FQGNSA come from the germline V gene. V lost 3 bases to trimming and J lost 1 base, with 9 bases between them. This CDR3 is CASSFGPSQETQYF. In nucleotides, the CDR3 is TGTGCCAGCAGCTTCGGGCCCTCCCAAGAGACCCAGTACTTC. Full variable domain (remainder filled in from reference TRBV7-2 and TRBJ2-5): GAGVSQSPSNKVTEKGKDVELRCDPISGHTALYWYRQSLGQGLEFLIYFQGNSAPDKSGLPSDRFSAERTGGSVSTLTIQRTQQEDSAVYLCASSFGPSQETQYFGPGTRLLVL.